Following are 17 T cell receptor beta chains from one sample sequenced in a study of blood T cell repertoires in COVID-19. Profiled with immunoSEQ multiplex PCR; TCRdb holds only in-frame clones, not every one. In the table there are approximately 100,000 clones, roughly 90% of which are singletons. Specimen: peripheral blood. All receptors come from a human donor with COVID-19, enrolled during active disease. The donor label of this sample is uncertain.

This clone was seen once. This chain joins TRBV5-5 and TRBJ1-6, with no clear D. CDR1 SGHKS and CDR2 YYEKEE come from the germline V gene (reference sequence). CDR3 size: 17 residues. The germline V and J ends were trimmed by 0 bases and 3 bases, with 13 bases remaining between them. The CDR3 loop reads CASSLEKDFLYNSPLHF. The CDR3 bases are TGTGCCAGCAGCTTGGAAAAAGACTTCCTCTATAATTCACCCCTCCACTTT.

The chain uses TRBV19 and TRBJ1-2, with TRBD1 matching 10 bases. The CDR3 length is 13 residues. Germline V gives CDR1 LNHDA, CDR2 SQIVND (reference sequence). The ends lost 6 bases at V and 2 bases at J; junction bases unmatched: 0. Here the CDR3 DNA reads TGTGCCAGTAGGGGACAGGGGAACTATGGCTACACCTTC. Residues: CASRGQGNYGYTF.

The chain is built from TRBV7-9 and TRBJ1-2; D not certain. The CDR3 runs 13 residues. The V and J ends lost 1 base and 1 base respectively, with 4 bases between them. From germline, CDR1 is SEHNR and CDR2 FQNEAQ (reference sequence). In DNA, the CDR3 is TGTGCCAGCAGCTTAGACATTAACTATGGCTACACCTTC. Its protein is CASSLDINYGYTF.

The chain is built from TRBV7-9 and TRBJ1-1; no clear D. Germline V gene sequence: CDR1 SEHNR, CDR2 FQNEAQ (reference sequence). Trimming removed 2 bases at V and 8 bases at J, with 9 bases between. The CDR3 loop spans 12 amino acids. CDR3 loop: CASSLLPLEAFF. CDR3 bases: TGTGCCAGCAGCTTACTTCCCTTAGAAGCTTTCTTT.

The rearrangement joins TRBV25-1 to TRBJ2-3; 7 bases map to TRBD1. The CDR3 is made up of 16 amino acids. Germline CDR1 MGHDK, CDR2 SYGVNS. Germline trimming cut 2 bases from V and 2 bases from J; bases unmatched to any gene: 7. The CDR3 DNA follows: TGTGCCAGCAGTGAAGGGGACAGCCCCGACACAGATACGCAGTATTTT. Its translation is CASSEGDSPDTDTQYF.

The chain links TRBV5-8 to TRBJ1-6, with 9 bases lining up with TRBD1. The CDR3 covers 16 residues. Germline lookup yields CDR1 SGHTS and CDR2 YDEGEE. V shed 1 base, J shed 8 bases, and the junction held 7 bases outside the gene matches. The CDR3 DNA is TGTGCCAGCAGCTTGTACAGGGGGCGCAGGGATTCACCCCTCCACTTT. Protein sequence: CASSLYRGRRDSPLHF.

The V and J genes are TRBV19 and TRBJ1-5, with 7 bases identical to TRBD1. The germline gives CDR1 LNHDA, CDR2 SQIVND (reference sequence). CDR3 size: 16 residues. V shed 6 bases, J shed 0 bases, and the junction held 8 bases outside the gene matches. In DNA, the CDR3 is TGTGCCAGTAGCCGACAGGGCGGATCTAGCAATCAGCCCCAGCATTTT. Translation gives CASSRQGGSSNQPQHF. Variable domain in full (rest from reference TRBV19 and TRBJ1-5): DGGITQSPKYLFRKEGQNVTLSCEQNLNHDAMYWYRQDPGQGLRLIYYSQIVNDFQKGDIAEGYSVSREKKESFPLTVTSAQKNPTAFYLCASSRQGGSSNQPQHFGDGTRLSIL.

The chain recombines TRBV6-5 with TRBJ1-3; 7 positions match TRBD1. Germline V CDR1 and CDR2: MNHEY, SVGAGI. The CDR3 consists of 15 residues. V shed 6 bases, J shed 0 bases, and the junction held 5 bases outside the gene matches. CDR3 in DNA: TGTGCCAGCAGACTCAGGGGGATCTCTGGAAACACCATATATTTT. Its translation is CASRLRGISGNTIYF.

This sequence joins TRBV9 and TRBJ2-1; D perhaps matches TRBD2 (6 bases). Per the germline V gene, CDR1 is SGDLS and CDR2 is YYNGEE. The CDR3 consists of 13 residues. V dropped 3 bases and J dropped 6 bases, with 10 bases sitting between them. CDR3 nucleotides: TGTGCCAGCAGCGCCGGGACTTCCAATGAGCAGTTCTTC. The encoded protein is CASSAGTSNEQFF.

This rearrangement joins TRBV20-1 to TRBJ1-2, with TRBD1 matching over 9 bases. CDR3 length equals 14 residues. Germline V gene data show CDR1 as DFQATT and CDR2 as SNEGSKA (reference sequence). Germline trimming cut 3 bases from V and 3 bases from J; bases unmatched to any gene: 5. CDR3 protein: CSASKQGAYYGYTF. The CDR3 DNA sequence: TGCAGTGCTAGTAAACAGGGGGCTTACTATGGCTACACCTTC.

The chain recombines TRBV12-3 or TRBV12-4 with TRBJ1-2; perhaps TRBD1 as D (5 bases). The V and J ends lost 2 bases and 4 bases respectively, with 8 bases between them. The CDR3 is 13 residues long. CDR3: CASSLYRTYGYTF. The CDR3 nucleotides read TGTGCCAGCAGTTTATACAGGACCTATGGCTACACCTTC.

The DNA of the CDR3 is TGTGCCAGCTCACCAGGAGAAACAGGATCTAACTATGGCTACACCTTC. Protein product: CASSPGETGSNYGYTF. This chain connects TRBV18 to TRBJ1-2; maybe TRBD1 (5 bases). The germline V gene has CDR1 KGHSH and CDR2 LQKENI. The CDR3 loop spans 16 amino acids. V was clipped by 2 bases and J by 0 bases, with 13 bases between them. Drawing the rest from reference TRBV18 and TRBJ1-2, the complete variable domain is NAGVMQNPRHLVRRRGQEARLRCSPMKGHSHVYWYRQLPEEGLKFMVYLQKENIIDESGMPKERFSAEFPKEGPSILRIQQVVRGDSAAYFCASSPGETGSNYGYTFGSGTRLTVV.

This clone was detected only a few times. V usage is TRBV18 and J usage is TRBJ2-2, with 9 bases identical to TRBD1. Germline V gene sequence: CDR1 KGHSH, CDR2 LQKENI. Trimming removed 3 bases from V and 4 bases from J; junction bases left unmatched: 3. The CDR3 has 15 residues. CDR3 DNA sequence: TGTGCCAGCTCACCGGGACAGGGAATCACCGGGGAGCTGTTTTTT. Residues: CASSPGQGITGELFF.

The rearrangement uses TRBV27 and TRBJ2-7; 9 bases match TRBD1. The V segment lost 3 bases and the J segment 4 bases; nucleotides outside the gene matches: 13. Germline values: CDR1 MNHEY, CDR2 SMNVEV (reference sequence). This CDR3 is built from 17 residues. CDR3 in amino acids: CASSFHNQGQGKYEQYF. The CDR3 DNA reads TGTGCCAGCAGTTTTCACAACCAGGGACAGGGAAAATACGAGCAGTACTTC.

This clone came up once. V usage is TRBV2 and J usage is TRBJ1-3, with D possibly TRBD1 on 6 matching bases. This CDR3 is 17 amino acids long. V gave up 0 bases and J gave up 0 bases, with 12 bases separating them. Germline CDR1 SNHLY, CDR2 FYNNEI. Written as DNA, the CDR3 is TGTGCCAGCAGTGAAGCGCAGACAGGCCGCTCTGGAAACACCATATATTTT. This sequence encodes CASSEAQTGRSGNTIYF.

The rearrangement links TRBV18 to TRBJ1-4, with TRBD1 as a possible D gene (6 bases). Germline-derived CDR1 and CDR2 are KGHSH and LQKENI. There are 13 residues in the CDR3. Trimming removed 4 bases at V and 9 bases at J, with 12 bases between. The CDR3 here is CASSLPDSQKLFF. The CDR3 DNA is TGTGCCAGCTCACTTCCGGACAGCCAAAAACTGTTTTTT.

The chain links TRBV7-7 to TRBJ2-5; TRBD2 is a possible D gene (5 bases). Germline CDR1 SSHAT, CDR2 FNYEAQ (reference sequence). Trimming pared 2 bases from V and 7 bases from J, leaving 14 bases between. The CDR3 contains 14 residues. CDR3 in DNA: TGTGCCAGCAGCTTACAGGTGGCAGAGGGGACCCAGTACTTC. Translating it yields CASSLQVAEGTQYF. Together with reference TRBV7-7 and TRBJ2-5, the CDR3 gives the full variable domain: GAGVSQSPRYKVTKRGQDVTLRCDPISSHATLYWYQQALGQGPEFLTYFNYEAQPDKSGLPSDRFSAERPEGSISTLTIQRTEQRDSAMYRCASSLQVAEGTQYFGPGTRLLVL.